This T cell receptor beta chain is from a study of cytomegalovirus exposure and HLA in healthy donors. The PCR used 60 Vbeta and 13 Jbeta primers. Measured with immunoSEQ multiplex PCR; TCRdb has only the in-frame clones, and not every one. The sample carries tens of thousands of clones, about 72% recorded once. Germline V CDR1 and CDR2: SGDLS, YYNGEE. CDR3 length: 15 amino acids. The ends lost 0 bases at V and 4 bases at J; junction bases unmatched: 3. This chain joins TRBV9 and TRBJ1-5; TRBD1 agrees at 8 bases. This TCR derives from a woman aged 30 to 39 in good health and CMV-seropositive. Material: PBMCs. CDR3 sequence: CASSVGTGLNQPQHF. In DNA, the CDR3 is TGTGCCAGCAGCGTAGGGACAGGGCTTAATCAGCCCCAGCATTTT. Together with reference TRBV9 and TRBJ1-5, the CDR3 gives the full variable domain: DSGVTQTPKHLITATGQRVTLRCSPRSGDLSVYWYQQSLDQGLQFLIQYYNGEERAKGNILERFSAQQFPDLHSELNLSSLELGDSALYFCASSVGTGLNQPQHFGDGTRLSIL.